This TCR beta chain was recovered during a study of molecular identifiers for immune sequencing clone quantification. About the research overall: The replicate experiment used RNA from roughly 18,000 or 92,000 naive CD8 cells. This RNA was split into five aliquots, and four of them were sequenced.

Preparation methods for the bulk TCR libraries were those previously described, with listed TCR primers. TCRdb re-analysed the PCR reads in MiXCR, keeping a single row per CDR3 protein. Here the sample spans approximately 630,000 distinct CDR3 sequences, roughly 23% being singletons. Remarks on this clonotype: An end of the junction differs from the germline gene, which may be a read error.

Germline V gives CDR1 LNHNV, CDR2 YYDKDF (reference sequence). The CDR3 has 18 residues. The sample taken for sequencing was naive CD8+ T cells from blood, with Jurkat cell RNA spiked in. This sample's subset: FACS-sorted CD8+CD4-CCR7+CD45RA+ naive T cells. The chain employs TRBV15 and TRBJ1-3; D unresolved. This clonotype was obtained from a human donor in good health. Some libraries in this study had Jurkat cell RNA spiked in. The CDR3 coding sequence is TGTGCCACCAGCAGTACCAGTTCCGGCGGACGCTCTGGAACCACCATATATTTT. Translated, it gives CATSSTSSGGRSGTTIYF.